This T cell receptor (beta chain) is from a study of CD8 T cells in Susac syndrome. With random hexamers, reverse transcription was performed on 0.5 to 1 ug of RNA. TCRdb called the immunoSEQ multiplex PCR reads again in MiXCR, with one record for every CDR3 protein. The sample holds some 260,000 distinct CDR3 sequences, about 85% seen once. The sequenced sample consisted of CD8+ T cells from PBMCs. This TCR was recovered from a human donor with multiple sclerosis.

The CDR3 protein is CASSYRTSGPTDTQYF. The DNA of the CDR3 is TGTGCCAGCAGCTACCGGACTAGCGGACCCACAGATACGCAGTATTTT. This chain links TRBV27 with TRBJ2-3, with TRBD2 matching over 10 bases. There are 16 residues in the CDR3. Germline CDR1 reads MNHEY; CDR2 reads SMNVEV (reference sequence). J was trimmed by 2 bases and V by 6 bases; bases with no gene match: 8.